This T cell receptor (beta chain) derives from a study of T cells after yellow fever vaccination. Background on the study: The authors prepared low-cell-number fractions using SMART-Seq v4 Ultra Low Input. Study-level findings and limits: Most clones from primary vaccination resurfaced after the booster (around 95% CD4, 88% CD8).

As to this clonotype: Its antigen remains unidentified.

CDR3 length: 12 residues. Germline V gives CDR1 DFQATT, CDR2 SNEGSKA (reference sequence). V lost 3 bases to trimming and J lost 1 base, with 7 bases between them. TCRdb processed the 5' RACE reads anew with MiXCR; each CDR3 protein has one entry. Of about 630,000 distinct CDR3 sequences in the sample, around 12% were seen once. This chain links TRBV20-1 with TRBJ2-7; D is undetermined. Sequencing was performed on PBMCs, taken on the day of the yellow fever booster vaccination. The sequence was collected from a man aged 25-45 years who received the YFV17D yellow fever vaccine. The CDR3 bases are TGCAGTGCTAGTCCTTATTCCTACGAGCAGTACTTC. It codes for CSASPYSYEQYF.